Listed below are T cell receptor beta chains from one sample, sequenced in a study of STAT5B mutations in CD4+ large granular lymphocyte leukemia. The protocol was immunoSEQ multiplex PCR, while the TCRdb copy is restricted to in-frame clones and leaves out a portion. This sample has 20,000 to 25,000 clones, with roughly 78% found just once. Sequencing was carried out using CD4+ T cells from blood buffy coats. These receptors all come from a human donor in good health. The CDR3 runs from the conserved cysteine through the conserved F or W. A D gene is named only where the DNA matches it firmly. Only part of the rows carry a size: once, few, many, or a class if the clone is expanded.

D: .; size: .; V: TRBV28; J: TRBJ2-7; CDR3: CASSAGSSYEQYF; DNA: TGTGCCAGCAGTGCGGGAAGCTCCTACGAGCAGTACTTC
D: TRBD1; size: .; V: TRBV5-1; J: TRBJ1-4; CDR3: CASSLRGQGIATNEKLFF; DNA: TGCGCCAGCAGCTTGCGGGGACAGGGAATAGCAACTAATGAAAAACTGTTTTTT
D: .; size: .; V: TRBV6-1; J: TRBJ1-4; CDR3: CASAFYRRPNEKLFF; DNA: TGTGCCAGCGCGTTTTATCGCCGGCCTAATGAAAAACTGTTTTTT
D: .; size: .; V: TRBV7-2; J: TRBJ2-7; CDR3: CASSLSRGSYEQYF; DNA: TGTGCCAGCAGCCTATCCAGGGGCTCCTACGAGCAGTACTTC
D: .; size: .; V: TRBV13; J: TRBJ2-7; CDR3: CASSLGNRGGEQYF; DNA: TGTGCCAGCAGCTTGGGGAATCGAGGTGGTGAGCAGTACTTC
D: .; size: medium-sized; V: TRBV30; J: TRBJ1-2; CDR3: CAWSVEANYGYTF; DNA: TGTGCCTGGAGTGTAGAGGCGAACTATGGCTACACCTTC
D: TRBD1; size: .; V: TRBV11-2; J: TRBJ2-1; CDR3: CASSSDRGRRNEQFF; DNA: TGTGCCAGCAGCTCCGACAGGGGGCGCAGAAATGAGCAGTTCTTC
D: TRBD2; size: .; V: TRBV28; J: TRBJ2-1; CDR3: CASSLLASGSYNEQFF; DNA: TGTGCCAGCAGTCTCCTCGCTAGCGGATCCTACAATGAGCAGTTCTTC
D: .; size: .; V: TRBV5-4; J: TRBJ2-7; CDR3: CASSFEGLSSYEQYF; DNA: TGTGCCAGCAGCTTCGAGGGGCTGAGCTCCTACGAGCAGTACTTC
D: .; size: once; V: TRBV7-2; J: TRBJ2-2; CDR3: CASSSQANTGELFF; DNA: TGTGCCAGCAGCTCACAGGCGAACACCGGGGAGCTGTTTTTT
D: TRBD2; size: few; V: TRBV2; J: TRBJ2-7; CDR3: CASSLLMGGTFSF; DNA: TGTGCCAGCAGTCTTCTCATGGGGGGGACGTTTTCCTTC